This T cell receptor (beta chain) was found in a study of OX40 agonist ivuxolimab in advanced cancers. Profiled with immunoSEQ multiplex PCR; TCRdb holds only in-frame clones, not every one. This sample has roughly 26,000 clones; about 70% occur once, and the top ten carry approximately 15%. J was trimmed by 6 bases and V by 5 bases; bases with no gene match: 9. In germline, CDR1 is SGHVS, CDR2 FNYEAQ. The CDR3 covers 15 residues. The chain has TRBV7-6 and TRBJ2-3; 9 bases match TRBD1. The TCR was taken from an adult with an advanced solid tumor such as melanoma, head and neck, liver or kidney cancer. The sequences come from CD4+ or CD8+ T cells sorted from blood, collected in a trial of the OX40 agonist ivuxolimab. The chain's CDR3 is CASSLAGQGWDTQYF. The DNA of the CDR3 is TGTGCCAGCAGCCTCGCGGGACAGGGATGGGATACGCAGTATTTT.